Sequencing of this T cell receptor (beta chain) was carried out in a study of T-cell memory formation after mild COVID-19. Study-wide background: Clustering of TCRs was largely donor specific. General study findings and limits: Day 15 to 85 contractors were CD4/CD8 balanced; later expanders leaned CD4+.

This clonotype was found a few times. What it recognizes is unknown. TCRdb analysed the 5' RACE reads with MiXCR anew, one entry per CDR3 protein. The table has some 97,000 distinct CDR3 sequences, 11% seen once. The CDR3 totals 11 residues. Trimming cost V 1 base and J 8 bases, with 5 bases left between them. In germline, CDR1 is SQVTM, CDR2 ANQGSEA. Source material: PBMCs or a T cell subset sorted from them (not recorded which). The clonotype originates from a man aged 18 to 29 who had mild COVID-19 (a few samples of this study predate the infection). Cell type and time point are not known. The J gene is TRBJ2-2, the V gene TRBV29-1; no clear D gene. The DNA for the CDR3 is TGCAGCGTTGAAGCCCAGGGGGAGCTGTTTTTT. This translates into CSVEAQGELFF.